The 30 T cell receptor beta chains in this list originate from one sample, sequenced in a study of shared clonotypes between healthy human individuals. Repertoires were generated with immunoSEQ multiplex PCR, while TCRdb's copy carries only in-frame clones and drops some. The sample consists of about 96,000 clones, around 68% of them appearing once. Sample: memory CD8+ T cells sorted from blood. The subset here: CD45RO+ cells pooled with CCR7-negative TemRA cells. The receptors were gathered from a man in his thirties or forties in good health.

The chain couples TRBV11-3 to TRBJ2-7; 8 bases line up with TRBD1. Germline-derived CDR1 and CDR2 are SGHNT and YENEEA. The CDR3 has 15 amino acids. J lost 5 bases, V lost 5 bases, and 11 bases had no gene match. CDR3 coding DNA: TGTGCCAGCAGCCCCCGGACAGGGTACTCTGACGAGCAGTACTTC. The encoded protein is CASSPRTGYSDEQYF.

The V call is TRBV27, the J call TRBJ1-2, with 12 bases aligning to TRBD1. V lost 7 bases, J lost 7 bases, and 13 bases stayed unmatched. The CDR3 extends over 16 amino acids. Germline V gene data show CDR1 as MNHEY and CDR2 as SMNVEV (reference sequence). The CDR3: CASKSGTGGAVSGYTF. CDR3 coding DNA: TGTGCCAGCAAAAGTGGGACAGGGGGCGCCGTGAGTGGCTACACCTTC.

J is TRBJ1-4 and V is TRBV30, with D possibly being TRBD1 (6 bases). Germline V gene data show CDR1 as GTSNPN and CDR2 as SVGIG (reference sequence). The V end was cut by 8 bases, the J end by 0 bases, with 13 bases between. The CDR3 spans 14 residues. The chain's CDR3 is CARTDEPTNEKLFF. The CDR3 DNA follows: TGTGCCAGGACAGATGAACCAACTAATGAAAAACTGTTTTTT.

The J gene is TRBJ2-5, the V gene TRBV2; TRBD1 agrees at 9 bases. The V gene's germline CDR1 is SNHLY and CDR2 FYNNEI. J was trimmed by 2 bases and V by 8 bases; bases with no gene match: 9. This CDR3 contains 15 residues. CDR3 sequence reads: CASGGTGLRQETQYF. CDR3 sequence (DNA): TGTGCCAGCGGGGGGACAGGGTTGCGTCAAGAGACCCAGTACTTC.

The CDR3, as DNA: TGTGCCAGCTCCCCGGGACAGAAGTACAATCAGCCCCAGCATTTT. It is translated as CASSPGQKYNQPQHF. The genes are TRBV18 and TRBJ1-5; 7 bases agree with TRBD1. The germline gives CDR1 KGHSH, CDR2 LQKENI. V trimming: 6 bases; J trimming: 3 bases; junction bases outside the gene matches: 8. This CDR3 is 15 amino acids long.

In its sample, this clone was seen a few times. The V and J genes are TRBV30 and TRBJ1-2; weak D call: TRBD1 (5 bases). Trimming removed 2 bases at V and 1 base at J, with 8 bases between. This CDR3 has 13 amino acids. Per the germline V gene, CDR1 is GTSNPN and CDR2 is SVGIG (reference sequence). In DNA, the CDR3 is TGTGCCTGGAGTACAGGTTTTAACTATGGCTACACCTTC. This encodes CAWSTGFNYGYTF.

The V gene is TRBV5-6, the J gene TRBJ1-5; TRBD1 is a possible D gene (5 bases). The CDR3 has 16 amino acids. Germline V gene lookup returns CDR1 SGHDT and CDR2 YYEEEE. V was cut by 0 bases and J by 3 bases, with 13 bases left in between. CDR3 sequence reads: CASSLADSFSNQPQHF. The CDR3 DNA is TGTGCCAGCAGCTTGGCCGACAGCTTTTCCAATCAGCCCCAGCATTTT.

The genes are TRBV6-4 and TRBJ2-2, with D tentatively TRBD2 (6 bases). The CDR3 sequence is 15 residues long. Looked up from germline, CDR1 is MRHNA and CDR2 is SNTAGT. V lost 3 bases to trimming and J lost 5 bases, with 13 bases between them. CDR3 protein: CASSEEGSGTGELFF. In DNA form, the CDR3 reads TGTGCCAGCAGTGAGGAGGGCTCGGGAACCGGGGAGCTGTTTTTT.

This chain links TRBV19 with TRBJ1-2; D call uncertain. Germline CDR1 and CDR2: LNHDA and SQIVND (reference sequence). This CDR3 has 15 amino acids. V lost 5 bases to trimming and J lost 3 bases, with 16 bases between them. The CDR3 sequence: CASSVGRRTYYGYTF. The CDR3 coding sequence is TGTGCCAGTAGTGTCGGGCGTAGGACTTACTATGGCTACACCTTC.

This chain links TRBV15 with TRBJ2-5; 12 bases match TRBD1. Germline CDR1 reads LNHNV; CDR2 reads YYDKDF (reference sequence). This CDR3 contains 13 residues. V gave up 3 bases and J gave up 9 bases; unmatched junction bases: 2. The CDR3 protein is CATSSGTGGAQYF. The CDR3 DNA reads as TGTGCCACCAGCAGCGGGACAGGGGGCGCCCAGTACTTC.

A note on this clone: This same CDR3 is encoded by further DNA sequences in the sample. This chain connects TRBV11-2 to TRBJ1-1; D remains ambiguous. Germline V gene data show CDR1 as SGHAT and CDR2 as FQNNGV. V was cut by 2 bases and J by 0 bases, with 4 bases left in between. CDR3 length: 13 residues. CDR3 protein: CASSLSVNTEAFF. CDR3 sequence (DNA): TGTGCCAGCAGCTTATCCGTGAACACTGAAGCTTTCTTT. The entire variable domain, with the rest obtained from reference TRBV11-2 and TRBJ1-1, is as follows: EAGVAQSPRYKIIEKRQSVAFWCNPISGHATLYWYQQILGQGPKLLIQFQNNGVVDDSQLPKDRFSAERLKGVDSTLKIQPAKLEDSAVYLCASSLSVNTEAFFGQGTRLTVV.

Written as DNA, the CDR3 is TGTGCCAGCAGTGGAGGGAAGGAGGCAAGTGAGCAGTTCTTC. Protein sequence: CASSGGKEASEQFF. V and J are TRBV25-1 and TRBJ2-1; weak D call: TRBD2 (5 bases). Germline CDR1 and CDR2: MGHDK and SYGVNS. V was cut by 4 bases and J by 9 bases, with 16 bases left in between. The CDR3 has 14 amino acids.

The V and J genes are TRBV7-3 and TRBJ2-3; tentative D call: TRBD1 (5 bases). The germline V gene encodes CDR1 SGHTA and CDR2 FQGTGA. This CDR3 is built from 14 residues. The V gene lost 6 bases and the J gene lost 1 base, with 11 bases spanning the gap. The CDR3, as DNA: TGTGCCAGCAGTTCTTTGGGGCGCACAGATACGCAGTATTTT. Protein sequence: CASSSLGRTDTQYF.

This clone was observed a few times. Here the CDR3 DNA reads TGTGCCATCAGTGAATCTTCGAACACCGGGGAGCTGTTTTTT. This gives the protein CAISESSNTGELFF. The chain has TRBV10-3 and TRBJ2-2; the D is unclear. Trimming shortened V by 3 bases and J by 0 bases, and 5 bases separated the two germline ends. The CDR3 contains 14 residues. The germline gives CDR1 ENHRY, CDR2 SYGVKD.

This clone has just a few counts. The chain has TRBV27 and TRBJ2-7, with TRBD2 identical over 10 bases. V shed 4 bases and J 3 bases; nucleotides not matched to a gene: 3. From germline, CDR1 is MNHEY and CDR2 SMNVEV (reference sequence). The CDR3 length is 14 residues. The DNA for the CDR3 is TGTGCCAGCAGTTCTAGCGGGAGCGGCTACGAGCAGTACTTC. Translation gives CASSSSGSGYEQYF.

This clone was counted once. V gene TRBV28 combines with J gene TRBJ1-2, with 9 bases lining up with TRBD1. Per the germline V gene, CDR1 is MDHEN and CDR2 is SYDVKM. The CDR3 sequence is 16 residues long. Losses at the gene ends were 5 bases for V and 3 bases for J; bases not matched to a gene: 10. In DNA, the CDR3 is TGTGCCAGCAGTGTGTTTTCGGGACAGGGACACTATGGCTACACCTTC. The encoded protein is CASSVFSGQGHYGYTF.

The V call is TRBV5-5, the J call TRBJ2-3; unclear D gene. Trimming pared 4 bases from V and 0 bases from J, leaving 15 bases between. The CDR3 sequence is 16 residues long. From germline, CDR1 is SGHKS and CDR2 YYEKEE (reference sequence). As DNA, the CDR3 is TGTGCCAGCAGCCTTGGGTTAAGAAACAGCACAGATACGCAGTATTTT. It translates to CASSLGLRNSTDTQYF.

V and J are TRBV5-5 and TRBJ1-1; D not resolved. The length of the CDR3 is 15 residues. The V end was cut by 2 bases, the J end by 0 bases, with 11 bases between. Germline V gene sequence: CDR1 SGHKS, CDR2 YYEKEE (reference sequence). The CDR3 is CASSLIMIMNTEAFF. The CDR3 region has the DNA TGTGCCAGCAGCTTAATTATGATTATGAACACTGAAGCTTTCTTT.

The chain employs TRBV4-1 and TRBJ2-1; D gene unclear. Germline assignment: CDR1 MGHRA and CDR2 YSYEKL. With 3 bases removed from V and 5 bases from J, the gap between germline ends came to 8 bases. The CDR3 runs to 13 residues. The CDR3 loop reads CASSQAMNNEQFF. CDR3 DNA: TGCGCCAGCAGCCAGGCCATGAACAATGAGCAGTTCTTC.

This clone was seen only a few times. The rearrangement uses TRBV15 and TRBJ2-3; possibly TRBD2 for D (5 bases). Trimming removed 10 bases at V and 0 bases at J, with 14 bases between. CDR1 and CDR2 (germline): LNHNV, YYDKDF (reference sequence). The CDR3 is 14 amino acids. The CDR3 DNA follows: TGTGCCATCGAACTAGGTCCTAGCACAGATACGCAGTATTTT. Amino acid sequence: CAIELGPSTDTQYF.

This clone appeared a single time. The chain combines TRBV28 with TRBJ2-2; TRBD1 agrees at 12 bases. The CDR3 spans 16 residues. Germline values: CDR1 MDHEN, CDR2 SYDVKM. V lost 8 bases, J lost 6 bases, and 10 bases stayed unmatched. In DNA form, the CDR3 reads TGTGCCAGCGGGGATATGGGGACAGGGGGCGCCGGGGAGCTGTTTTTT. It encodes CASGDMGTGGAGELFF.

The chain employs TRBV27 and TRBJ2-7; 8 bases agree with TRBD1. J lost 4 bases, V lost 3 bases, and 8 bases had no gene match. Germline loops: CDR1 MNHEY, CDR2 SMNVEV (reference sequence). This CDR3 is built from 15 residues. CDR3 in DNA: TGTGCCAGCAGTTTCCTCAGGACAGGGTATTACGAGCAGTACTTC. This encodes CASSFLRTGYYEQYF.

The chain's CDR3 is CASSYLRYETVSILFF. Here the CDR3 DNA reads TGTGCCAGCAGTTACCTACGTTACGAGACAGTTTCTATCCTTTTCTTT. V is TRBV6-5 and J is TRBJ1-1, with D tentatively TRBD1 (5 bases). V shed 2 bases and J shed 13 bases, with 26 bases lying between them. CDR3 size: 16 residues. Germline CDR1 reads MNHEY; CDR2 reads SVGAGI.

The rearrangement links TRBV6-1 to TRBJ2-5; tentative D call: TRBD2 (6 bases). V was shortened by 4 bases and J by 2 bases, with 14 bases between the two germline ends. Germline V gene sequence: CDR1 MNHNS, CDR2 SASEGT. This CDR3 is 15 amino acids long. The CDR3 spells CASSAGGTLQETQYF. For the CDR3, the DNA is TGTGCCAGCAGTGCGGGCGGGACGCTACAAGAGACCCAGTACTTC.

The chain combines TRBV5-4 with TRBJ2-7; the D is unclear. The CDR3 loop spans 15 amino acids. The germline V gene encodes CDR1 SGHNT and CDR2 YYREEE (reference sequence). Between the trimmed V and J ends, which lost 1 base and 3 bases, there was a span of 14 bases. CDR3 nucleotide sequence: TGTGCCAGCAGCTTGTACAAGGGTTCAATCTACGAGCAGTACTTC. Its translation is CASSLYKGSIYEQYF.

This clone was counted only a few times. The gene calls are TRBV4-3 and TRBJ2-1; D unresolved. The CDR3 has 15 residues. Germline V gene data show CDR1 as LGHNA and CDR2 as YSLEER. Trimming pared 0 bases from V and 2 bases from J, leaving 8 bases between. CDR3 nucleotide sequence: TGCGCCAGCAGCCAAGACCTCACCACCTACAATGAGCAGTTCTTC. Residues: CASSQDLTTYNEQFF.

The chain carries TRBV6-1 and TRBJ2-2; D gene ambiguous. The CDR3 totals 11 residues. V gave up 6 bases and J gave up 4 bases, with 3 bases separating them. Germline V CDR1 and CDR2: MNHNS, SASEGT. CDR3 region: CASRVTGELFF. CDR3 DNA sequence: TGTGCCAGCAGGGTCACCGGGGAGCTGTTTTTT.

This chain links TRBV25-1 with TRBJ2-2, with TRBD1 identical over 8 bases. From germline, CDR1 is MGHDK and CDR2 SYGVNS. With 3 bases clipped from V and 6 bases from J, the junction kept 6 bases outside the gene matches. The CDR3 runs 15 residues. CDR3: CASSEHRGDSGELFF. The CDR3 DNA reads as TGTGCCAGCAGTGAGCACAGGGGGGATTCCGGGGAGCTGTTTTTT.

Many counts were recorded for this clone. Distinct nucleotide sequences in the sample also encode this CDR3. The chain joins TRBV28 to TRBJ2-7; no definite D call. This CDR3 has 12 amino acids. Germline CDR1 MDHEN, CDR2 SYDVKM. Trimming stripped 3 bases from V and 3 bases from J, with 6 bases between. CDR3 DNA sequence: TGTGCCAGCAGTTTTGTTGACTACGAGCAGTACTTC. Translated: CASSFVDYEQYF.

This rearrangement joins TRBV18 to TRBJ2-6; tentative D call: TRBD2 (5 bases). This CDR3 is built from 15 residues. V lost 3 bases to trimming and J lost 0 bases, with 6 bases between them. The germline CDR1 and CDR2 sequences are KGHSH and LQKENI. CDR3 DNA: TGTGCCAGCTCACCCGGGGTCTCTGGGGCCAACGTCCTGACTTTC. It codes for CASSPGVSGANVLTF.